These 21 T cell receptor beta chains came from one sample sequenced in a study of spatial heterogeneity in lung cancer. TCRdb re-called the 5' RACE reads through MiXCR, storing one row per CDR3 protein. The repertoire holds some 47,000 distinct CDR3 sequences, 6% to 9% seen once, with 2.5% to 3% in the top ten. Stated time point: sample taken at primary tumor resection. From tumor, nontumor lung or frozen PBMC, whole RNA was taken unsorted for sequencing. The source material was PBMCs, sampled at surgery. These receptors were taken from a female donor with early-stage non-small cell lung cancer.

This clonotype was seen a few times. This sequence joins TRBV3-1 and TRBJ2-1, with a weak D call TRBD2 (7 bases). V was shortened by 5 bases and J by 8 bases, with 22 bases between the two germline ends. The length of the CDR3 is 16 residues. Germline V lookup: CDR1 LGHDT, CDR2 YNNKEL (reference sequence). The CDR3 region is CASSFRRGGATDEQFF. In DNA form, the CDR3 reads TGTGCCAGCAGCTTTCGCCGAGGGGGGGCGACGGATGAGCAGTTCTTC.

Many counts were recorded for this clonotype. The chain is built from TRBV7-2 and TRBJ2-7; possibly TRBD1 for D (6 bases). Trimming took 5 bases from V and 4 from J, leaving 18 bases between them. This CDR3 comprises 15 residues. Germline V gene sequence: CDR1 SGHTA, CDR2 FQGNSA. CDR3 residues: CASSPPGHRTYEQYF. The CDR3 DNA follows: TGTGCCAGCAGCCCCCCGGGACACCGAACTTACGAGCAGTACTTC.

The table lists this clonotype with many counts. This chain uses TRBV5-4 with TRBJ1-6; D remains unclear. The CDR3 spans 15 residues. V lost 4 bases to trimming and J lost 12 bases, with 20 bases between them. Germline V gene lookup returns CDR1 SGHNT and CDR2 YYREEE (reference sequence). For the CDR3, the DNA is TGTGCCAGCAGCCCTGGTGGGGTCTTCGAGGAACCCCTCCACTTT. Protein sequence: CASSPGGVFEEPLHF.

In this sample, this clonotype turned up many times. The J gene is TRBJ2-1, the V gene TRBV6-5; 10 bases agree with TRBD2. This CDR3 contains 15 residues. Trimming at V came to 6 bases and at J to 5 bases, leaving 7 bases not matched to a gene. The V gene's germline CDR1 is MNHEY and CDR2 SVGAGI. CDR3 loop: CASSLSGGRHNEQFF. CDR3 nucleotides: TGTGCCAGCAGCCTTAGCGGGGGGCGACACAATGAGCAGTTCTTC.

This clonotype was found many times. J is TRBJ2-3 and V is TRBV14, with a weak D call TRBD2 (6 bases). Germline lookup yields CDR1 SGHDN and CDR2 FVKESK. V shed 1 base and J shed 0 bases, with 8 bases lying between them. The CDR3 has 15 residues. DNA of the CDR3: TGTGCCAGCAGCCAAGGGGACTTAAGCACAGATACGCAGTATTTT. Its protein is CASSQGDLSTDTQYF.

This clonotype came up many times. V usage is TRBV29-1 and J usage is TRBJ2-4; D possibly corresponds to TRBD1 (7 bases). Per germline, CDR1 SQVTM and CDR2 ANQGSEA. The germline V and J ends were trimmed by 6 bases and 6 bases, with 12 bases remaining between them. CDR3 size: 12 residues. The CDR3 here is CSVEGALNIQYF. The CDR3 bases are TGCAGCGTGGAGGGGGCCTTAAACATTCAGTACTTC. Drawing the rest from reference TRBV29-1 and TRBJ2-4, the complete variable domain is SAVISQKPSRDICQRGTSLTIQCQVDSQVTMMFWYRQQPGQSLTLIATANQGSEATYESGFVIDKFPISRPNLTFSTLTVSNMSPEDSSIYLCSVEGALNIQYFGAGTRLSVL.

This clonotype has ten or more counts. The CDR3 reads CASRIEQGAAFF. CDR3 DNA: TGTGCCAGCAGGATCGAACAGGGGGCGGCTTTCTTT. The chain couples TRBV28 to TRBJ1-1; 9 bases agree with TRBD1. The germline V gene has CDR1 MDHEN and CDR2 SYDVKM. The CDR3 loop spans 12 amino acids. Trimming cost V 6 bases and J 11 bases; bases outside gene matches: 7.

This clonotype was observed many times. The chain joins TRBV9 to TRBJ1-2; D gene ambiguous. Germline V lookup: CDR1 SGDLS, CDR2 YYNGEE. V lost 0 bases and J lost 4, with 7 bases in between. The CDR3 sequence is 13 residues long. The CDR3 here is CASSVVSGYGYTF. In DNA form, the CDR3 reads TGTGCCAGCAGCGTAGTTTCGGGCTATGGCTACACCTTC.

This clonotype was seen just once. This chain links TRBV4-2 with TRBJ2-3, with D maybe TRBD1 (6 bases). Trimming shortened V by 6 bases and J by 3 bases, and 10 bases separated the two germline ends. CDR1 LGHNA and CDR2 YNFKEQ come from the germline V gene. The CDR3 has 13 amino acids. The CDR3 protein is CASSRTGTDTQYF. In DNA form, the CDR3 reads TGTGCCAGCAGTCGTACAGGGACAGATACGCAGTATTTT.

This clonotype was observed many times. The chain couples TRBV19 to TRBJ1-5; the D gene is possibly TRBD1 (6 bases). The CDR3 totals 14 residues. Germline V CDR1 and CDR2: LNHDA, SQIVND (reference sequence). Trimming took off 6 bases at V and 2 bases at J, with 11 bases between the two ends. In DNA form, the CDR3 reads TGTGCCAGTAGAGCAGGGGCTCGCAATCAGCCCCAGCATTTT. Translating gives CASRAGARNQPQHF.

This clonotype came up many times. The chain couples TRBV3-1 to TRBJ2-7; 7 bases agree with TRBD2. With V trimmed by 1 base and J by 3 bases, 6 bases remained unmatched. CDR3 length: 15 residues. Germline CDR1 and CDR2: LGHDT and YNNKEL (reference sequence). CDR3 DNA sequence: TGTGCCAGCAGCCAAGCTTCCGGGGGGATCTACGAGCAGTACTTC. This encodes CASSQASGGIYEQYF.

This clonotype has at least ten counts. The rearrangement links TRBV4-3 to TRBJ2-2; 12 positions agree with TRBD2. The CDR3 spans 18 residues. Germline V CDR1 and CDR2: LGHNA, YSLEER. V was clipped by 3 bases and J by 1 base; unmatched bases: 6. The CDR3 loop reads CASSHRLGLAGNTGELFF. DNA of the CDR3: TGCGCCAGCAGCCACAGACTGGGACTAGCGGGGAACACCGGGGAGCTGTTTTTT.

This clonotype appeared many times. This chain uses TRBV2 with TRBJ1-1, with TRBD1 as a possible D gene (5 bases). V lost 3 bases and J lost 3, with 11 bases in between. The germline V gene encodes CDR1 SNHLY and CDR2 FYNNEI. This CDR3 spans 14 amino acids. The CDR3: CASSELGGDTEAFF. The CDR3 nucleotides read TGTGCCAGCAGTGAGCTGGGAGGGGACACTGAAGCTTTCTTT.

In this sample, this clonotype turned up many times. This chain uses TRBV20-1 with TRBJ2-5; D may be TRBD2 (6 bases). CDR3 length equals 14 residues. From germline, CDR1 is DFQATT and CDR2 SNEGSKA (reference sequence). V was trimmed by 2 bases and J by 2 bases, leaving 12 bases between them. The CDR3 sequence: CSARRPREQETQYF. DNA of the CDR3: TGCAGTGCTAGAAGGCCCCGGGAGCAAGAGACCCAGTACTTC.

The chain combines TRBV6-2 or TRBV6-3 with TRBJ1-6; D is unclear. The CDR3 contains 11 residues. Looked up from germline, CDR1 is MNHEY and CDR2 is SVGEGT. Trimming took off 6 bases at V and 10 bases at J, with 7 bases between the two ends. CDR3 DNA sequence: TGTGCCAGCAGCCTAAACTCACCCCTCCACTTT. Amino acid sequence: CASSLNSPLHF.

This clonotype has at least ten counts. The CDR3 is CSASRGGVTGELFF. Here the CDR3 DNA reads TGCAGTGCTAGTCGCGGGGGAGTCACCGGGGAGCTGTTTTTT. The V gene is TRBV20-1, the J gene TRBJ2-2; TRBD2 agrees at 7 bases. V lost 3 bases, J lost 4 bases, and 5 bases stayed unmatched. CDR3 length: 14 amino acids. Germline CDR1 DFQATT, CDR2 SNEGSKA (reference sequence).

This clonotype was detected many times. DNA of the CDR3: TGTGCCAGCAGCTTGGTGGGGACAGAAATCTACGAGCAGTACTTC. Translation gives CASSLVGTEIYEQYF. The chain couples TRBV7-2 to TRBJ2-7, with 7 bases identical to TRBD1. Trimming took 3 bases from V and 3 from J; bases not matched to a gene: 8. Germline CDR1 is SGHTA and CDR2 is FQGNSA. The length of the CDR3 is 15 residues. Full variable domain (rest looked up from reference TRBV7-2 and TRBJ2-7): GAGVSQSPSNKVTEKGKDVELRCDPISGHTALYWYRQSLGQGLEFLIYFQGNSAPDKSGLPSDRFSAERTGGSVSTLTIQRTQQEDSAVYLCASSLVGTEIYEQYFGPGTRLTVT.

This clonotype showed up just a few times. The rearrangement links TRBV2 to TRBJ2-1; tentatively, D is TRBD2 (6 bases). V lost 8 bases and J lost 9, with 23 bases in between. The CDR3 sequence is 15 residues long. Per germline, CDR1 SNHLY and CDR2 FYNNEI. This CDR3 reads CASETLFGRDFEQFF. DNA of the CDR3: TGTGCCAGCGAGACACTGTTCGGCCGGGACTTTGAGCAGTTCTTC.

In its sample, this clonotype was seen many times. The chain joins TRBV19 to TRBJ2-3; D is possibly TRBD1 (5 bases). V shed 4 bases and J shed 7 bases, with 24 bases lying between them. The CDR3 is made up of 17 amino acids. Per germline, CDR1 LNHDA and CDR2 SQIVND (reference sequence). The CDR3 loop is CASSTRQSPGGGNTQYF. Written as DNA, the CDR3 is TGTGCCAGTAGTACTCGACAGTCGCCGGGTGGTGGAAATACGCAGTATTTT.

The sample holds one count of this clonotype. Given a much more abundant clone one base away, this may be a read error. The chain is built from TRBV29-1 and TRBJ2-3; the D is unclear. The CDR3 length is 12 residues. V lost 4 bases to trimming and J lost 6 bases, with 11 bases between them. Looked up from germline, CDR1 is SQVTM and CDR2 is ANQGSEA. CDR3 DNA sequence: TGCAGCGTTGGAGGCAGGAGCGATACGCAGTATTTT. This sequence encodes CSVGGRSDTQYF.

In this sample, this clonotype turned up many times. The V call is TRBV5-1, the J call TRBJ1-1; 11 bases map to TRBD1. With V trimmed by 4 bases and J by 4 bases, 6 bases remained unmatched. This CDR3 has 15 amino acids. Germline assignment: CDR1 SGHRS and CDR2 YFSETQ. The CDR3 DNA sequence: TGCGCCAGCAGCCCGAGAGGGACAGGGGGCACTGAAGCTTTCTTT. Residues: CASSPRGTGGTEAFF.